This TCR beta chain was observed in a study of OX40 agonist ivuxolimab in advanced cancers. Study-wide findings and caveats: CD4+ and CD8+ blood T cells expanded clonally by week 6 at 0.1 to 3.0 mg/kg. Averaging showed that CD8+ T cells had more expanded clones than CD4+ did.

Profiled with immunoSEQ multiplex PCR; TCRdb holds only in-frame clones, not every one. The sample holds tens of thousands of clones, 84% seen once. About this clone: The target antigen is unknown.

The CDR3 totals 13 residues. In germline, CDR1 is SGHTA, CDR2 FQGNSA. Between the trimmed V and J ends, which lost 1 base and 2 bases, there was a span of 6 bases. V usage is TRBV7-2 and J usage is TRBJ2-7; D gene unclear. Sequences were derived from CD4+ or CD8+ T cells sorted from blood, sampled in a trial of the OX40 agonist ivuxolimab. The clonotype comes from an adult with an advanced solid tumor such as melanoma, head and neck, liver or kidney cancer. The CDR3 sequence is CASSLVQPYEQYF. The DNA of the CDR3 is TGTGCCAGCAGCTTAGTGCAGCCCTACGAGCAGTACTTC.